This T cell receptor beta chain was captured by sequencing in a study of shared clonotypes between healthy human individuals. Study-level findings and limits: Limited genetic and exposure-history diversity came from having few donors. Measured sharing among donors was expected to vary with sequencing depth. Exclusively blood specimens were collected; tissue repertoires likely differ.

Concerning this clone: The antigen remains unidentified.

Researchers divided each subset's genomic DNA evenly across several immunoSEQ plates. Clones were read by immunoSEQ multiplex PCR, and TCRdb kept only the in-frame ones, dropping some. The sample includes 520,000 or so clones, roughly 78% of them seen just once. What was sequenced was PBMCs. This receptor was taken from a woman aged 40 to 50 in good health. Some clones in this sample may be carry-over from other donors' samples.

The CDR3 reads CASSLEKGDTQYF. The CDR3 region has the DNA TGTGCCAGCAGCTTAGAAAAGGGGGATACGCAGTATTTT. The chain uses TRBV7-7 and TRBJ2-3, with D possibly TRBD1 on 5 matching bases. The germline gives CDR1 SSHAT, CDR2 FNYEAQ (reference sequence). The CDR3 has 13 amino acids. V lost 1 base to trimming and J lost 6 bases, with 8 bases between them.